Shown below are 5 T cell receptor beta chains from a single sample sequenced in a study of patients and donors after allogeneic stem cell transplantation. TCRdb independently ran MiXCR on the RT-PCR reads; one entry per CDR3 protein. The repertoire holds roughly 880,000 distinct CDR3 sequences, with roughly 18% as singletons. Input material: blood, either unsorted or a sorted T cell fraction (not recorded which). The origin of the receptors is a human donor who was either an allogeneic HSCT recipient or a stem cell or donor lymphocyte infusion donor (not recorded which). It is not recorded whose cells these are; they may come from a transplant donor.

The chain links TRBV7-2 to TRBJ1-1; D not certain. This CDR3 region has 14 residues. The germline gives CDR1 SGHTA, CDR2 FQGNSA. V was shortened by 8 bases and J by 3 bases, with 16 bases between the two germline ends. This CDR3 is CASGGVGGHTEAFF. CDR3 in DNA: TGTGCCAGCGGCGGCGTCGGTGGGCACACTGAAGCTTTCTTT.

Many counts were recorded for this clonotype. The chain has TRBV12-3 or TRBV12-4 and TRBJ2-2; D remains ambiguous. V was pared by 7 bases and J by 0 bases, with 9 bases between. The CDR3 loop spans 14 amino acids. CDR3 coding DNA: TGTGCCAGCACGACGGACGCGAACACCGGGGAGCTGTTTTTT. Translating it yields CASTTDANTGELFF.

The J gene is TRBJ2-5, the V gene TRBV20-1; D is tentatively TRBD1 or TRBD2 (6 bases each). V was cut by 6 bases and J by 5 bases, with 19 bases left in between. The germline V gene encodes CDR1 DFQATT and CDR2 SNEGSKA (reference sequence). The CDR3 totals 14 residues. CDR3: CSAQEGVGRETQYF. CDR3 coding DNA: TGCAGTGCCCAGGAGGGGGTTGGACGGGAGACCCAGTACTTC.

The chain employs TRBV5-6 and TRBJ2-1; the match to TRBD1 covers 12 bases. Germline V lookup: CDR1 SGHDT, CDR2 YYEEEE. This CDR3 is 15 amino acids long. The J segment lost 8 bases and the V segment lost 2 bases, leaving 5 bases of the junction unmatched. The CDR3 bases are TGTGCCAGCAGCTTTCCGGGACAGGGGGCGGATGAGCAGTTCTTC. Amino acid sequence: CASSFPGQGADEQFF.

This rearrangement joins TRBV5-1 to TRBJ1-6; 7 nucleotides align to TRBD1. The length of the CDR3 is 16 residues. Germline V gives CDR1 SGHRS, CDR2 YFSETQ. V was pared by 4 bases and J by 7 bases, with 11 bases of the junction left unmatched. The CDR3 region has the DNA TGCGCCAGCAGCCCGAACTCCAGACAGGGAAATTCACCCCTCCACTTT. Translation: CASSPNSRQGNSPLHF.